This T cell receptor (beta chain) was retrieved from a study of radiotherapy plus CTLA-4 blockade in lung cancer. Overall study results and limits: Dynamics of early blood T cell clones, together with interferon-beta, were reportedly the best predictors of response.

TCRdb's table, derived via immunoSEQ multiplex PCR, lists solely in-frame clones and lacks some. The table has approximately 40,000 clones, 60% to 80% seen once. This clone has only one observation. The antigen is undetermined. Additional DNA sequences in this sample encode the identical CDR3. Germline trimming cut 0 bases from V and 3 bases from J; bases unmatched to any gene: 5. Germline-derived CDR1 and CDR2 are SGDLS and YYNGEE. The CDR3 loop spans 16 amino acids. The source of this sequence is a human donor with non-small cell lung cancer whose response to radiotherapy plus ipilimumab could not be evaluated. The sequencing used peripheral blood, collected from a patient treated with radiotherapy plus ipilimumab. This rearrangement joins TRBV9 to TRBJ2-7, with 11 bases identical to TRBD2. The CDR3 is CASSVAGLAGFYEQYF. In DNA form, the CDR3 reads TGTGCCAGCAGCGTAGCTGGACTAGCGGGTTTCTACGAGCAGTACTTC. Using reference TRBV9 and TRBJ2-7 for the parts outside the CDR3, the full variable domain is DSGVTQTPKHLITATGQRVTLRCSPRSGDLSVYWYQQSLDQGLQFLIQYYNGEERAKGNILERFSAQQFPDLHSELNLSSLELGDSALYFCASSVAGLAGFYEQYFGPGTRLTVT.